The 21 T cell receptor beta chains reported below all come from one sample, sequenced in a study of PD-1 blockade in classical Hodgkin lymphoma. The patients all showed relapse after autologous stem cell transplantation, while their brentuximab vedotin exposure varied. Profiled with immunoSEQ multiplex PCR; TCRdb holds only in-frame clones, not every one. This table holds 11,000 or so clones, around 72% found once. Material: peripheral blood mononuclear cells (PBMCs), obtained at baseline. The receptors shown here come from a human donor with classical Hodgkin lymphoma.

The chain is built from TRBV7-8 and TRBJ1-2, with a tentative D call TRBD1 (5 bases). V dropped 4 bases and J dropped 4 bases, with 10 bases sitting between them. The CDR3 covers 13 residues. Germline values: CDR1 SGHVS, CDR2 FQNEAQ. The CDR3 sequence is CASSSGAAYGYTF. The CDR3 nucleotides are TGTGCCAGCAGCTCTGGGGCAGCCTATGGCTACACCTTC.

The chain recombines TRBV4-1 with TRBJ1-4; 7 bases map to TRBD1. Trimming at V came to 4 bases and at J to 6 bases, leaving 5 bases not matched to a gene. The CDR3 runs to 14 residues. Germline assignment: CDR1 MGHRA and CDR2 YSYEKL. CDR3 DNA sequence: TGCGCCAGCAGCCTCTGGACAGGAGATGAAAAACTGTTTTTT. Translated: CASSLWTGDEKLFF.

Remarks on this clone: The sample carries other DNA sequences with the same CDR3. CDR3 nucleotide sequence: TGCGCCAGCAGCTTGGAAGTGGCAGACAGTAATGAAAAACTGTTTTTT. Its translation: CASSLEVADSNEKLFF. The chain combines TRBV5-1 with TRBJ1-4, with D perhaps matching TRBD1 (5 bases). Germline CDR1 SGHRS, CDR2 YFSETQ. Deletions cut 0 bases from V and 4 bases from J, with 13 bases between. The CDR3 is made up of 16 amino acids.

V is TRBV2 and J is TRBJ2-5; 7 bases fit TRBD2. V shed 4 bases and J 5 bases; nucleotides not matched to a gene: 13. Germline assignment: CDR1 SNHLY and CDR2 FYNNEI. There are 16 residues in the CDR3. The CDR3, as DNA: TGTGCCAGCAGTGCAGAGCCGGGACTACAGTCGGAGACCCAGTACTTC. Translating it yields CASSAEPGLQSETQYF.

This clone appeared a few times. This rearrangement joins TRBV29-1 to TRBJ2-7; perhaps TRBD1 as D (6 bases). CDR1 is SQVTM, CDR2 ANQGSEA, per germline. This CDR3 is 14 amino acids long. The V end was cut by 1 base, the J end by 10 bases, with 20 bases between. The CDR3 spells CSVEVPPYDRTQYF. The CDR3 DNA is TGCAGCGTTGAAGTTCCCCCCTATGACAGGACACAGTACTTC.

The chain joins TRBV9 to TRBJ2-3, with D possibly matching TRBD1 (5 bases). Germline V gives CDR1 SGDLS, CDR2 YYNGEE. The CDR3 is made up of 20 amino acids. Trimming shortened V by 4 bases and J by 2 bases, and 29 bases separated the two germline ends. In nucleotides, the CDR3 is TGTGCCAGCAGCAGCGCCAGAAGATTGGGGCTCACGACCTTCACAGATACGCAGTATTTT. Translated, it gives CASSSARRLGLTTFTDTQYF.

This clone was detected only a few times. V usage is TRBV5-4 and J usage is TRBJ1-4, with D maybe TRBD1 (5 bases). Germline V gene data show CDR1 as SGHNT and CDR2 as YYREEE (reference sequence). Trimming cost V 3 bases and J 8 bases, with 17 bases left between them. The CDR3 extends over 15 amino acids. The CDR3 nucleotides read TGTGCCAGCAGCTACGGCGGGGGGATGATCGAAAAACTGTTTTTT. It codes for CASSYGGGMIEKLFF.

The J gene is TRBJ1-6, the V gene TRBV5-1; TRBD1 agrees at 8 bases. The germline V gene has CDR1 SGHRS and CDR2 YFSETQ. The CDR3 has 19 residues. V lost 0 bases and J lost 8; bases outside the gene matches: 16. CDR3 coding DNA: TGCGCCAGCAGCTTGGCGGACAGGGTGGTCGCCTCCCGATATTCACCCCTCCACTTT. Its protein is CASSLADRVVASRYSPLHF.

V usage is TRBV7-2 and J usage is TRBJ2-5; the D gene could be TRBD1 or TRBD2 (6 bases each). The ends were cut back, 6 bases at V and 5 bases at J, with 13 bases in the middle. Per germline, CDR1 SGHTA and CDR2 FQGNSA. This CDR3 spans 13 amino acids. The CDR3 reads CASRGGRVETQYF. CDR3 sequence (DNA): TGTGCCAGCAGAGGGGGGCGCGTGGAGACCCAGTACTTC.

This sequence joins TRBV29-1 and TRBJ2-5; D gene uncertain. The length of the CDR3 is 12 residues. CDR1 is SQVTM, CDR2 ANQGSEA, per germline. V was clipped by 6 bases and J by 1 base, with 9 bases between them. The CDR3 nucleotides read TGCAGCGTCTCTCTGGTCCAAGAGACCCAGTACTTC. Translation gives CSVSLVQETQYF.

The chain couples TRBV5-1 to TRBJ1-3; TRBD1 agrees at 10 bases. CDR1 SGHRS and CDR2 YFSETQ come from the germline V gene. After removal of 4 bases from V and 5 bases from J, the junction contained 6 bases not matched to a gene. This CDR3 contains 15 residues. CDR3 sequence (DNA): TGCGCCAGCAGCCCCGGGACAGGGGCCAGAAACACCATATATTTT. This gives the protein CASSPGTGARNTIYF.

This clone was seen once. The rearrangement joins TRBV19 to TRBJ1-4; maybe TRBD1 (6 bases). The CDR3 contains 12 residues. V lost 9 bases and J lost 4, with 9 bases in between. Germline CDR1 and CDR2: LNHDA and SQIVND (reference sequence). CDR3 protein: CASRQVNEKLFF. The DNA for the CDR3 is TGTGCCAGCCGACAGGTTAATGAAAAACTGTTTTTT.

The V and J genes are TRBV11-2 and TRBJ2-5, with D possibly matching TRBD2 (5 bases). The J call may be incorrect, as the DNA end agrees better with TRBJ2-7. Germline CDR1 is SGHAT and CDR2 is FQNNGV. The CDR3 is 14 residues long. CDR3 amino acids: CASSSGPRGYEQYF. CDR3 nucleotides: TGTGCCAGCAGCTCCGGACCCCGGGGCTACGAGCAGTACTTC.

This clone turned up a few times. J is TRBJ1-5 and V is TRBV19, with D unresolved. Germline V gives CDR1 LNHDA, CDR2 SQIVND (reference sequence). Deletions cut 3 bases from V and 4 bases from J, with 13 bases between. The CDR3 consists of 15 residues. The CDR3 sequence is CASSMGPTYNQPQHF. CDR3 nucleotide sequence: TGTGCCAGTAGTATGGGCCCGACCTATAATCAGCCCCAGCATTTT.

This chain uses TRBV5-1 with TRBJ1-1; no clear D. V lost 4 bases to trimming and J lost 3 bases, with 10 bases between them. CDR3 length: 13 residues. CDR1 is SGHRS and CDR2 is YFSETQ in the germline V gene. The CDR3 DNA sequence: TGCGCCAGCAGCCCCGAGGGCGACACTGAAGCTTTCTTT. Protein product: CASSPEGDTEAFF.

This chain connects TRBV6-5 to TRBJ1-2, with a tentative D call TRBD1 (5 bases). CDR3 length: 12 amino acids. Germline CDR1 and CDR2: MNHEY and SVGAGI. Trimming stripped 2 bases from V and 8 bases from J, with 9 bases between. The CDR3 DNA follows: TGTGCCAGCAGTTACGGGGGGGAGGGCTACACCTTC. It is translated as CASSYGGEGYTF.

The chain combines TRBV6-1 with TRBJ2-3, with TRBD2 matching over 11 bases. CDR3 length equals 15 residues. Germline CDR1 MNHNS, CDR2 SASEGT. The V gene end was trimmed by 6 bases and the J gene end by 1 base; junction bases not matched to a gene: 3. The CDR3 coding sequence is TGTGCCAGCAGGATTAGCGGGGGGGGCACAGATACGCAGTATTTT. It yields the protein CASRISGGGTDTQYF.

The chain joins TRBV2 to TRBJ1-5, with 10 bases aligning to TRBD1. CDR3 length: 16 residues. The junction had 6 bases not matched to a gene; V was cut back by 7 bases and J by 0 bases. Germline assignment: CDR1 SNHLY and CDR2 FYNNEI. DNA of the CDR3: TGTGCCAGCAAGTGGGACAGGGGCGGTAGCAATCAGCCCCAGCATTTT. As protein: CASKWDRGGSNQPQHF.

As regards this clone: At one end the junction does not follow the germline gene, possibly because of a read error. The CDR3 reads CASSPQGGQSNEKLFF. CDR3 nucleotides: TGCGCCAGCAGCCCTCAAGGGGGACAGAGTAATGAAAAACTGTTTTTT. This chain connects TRBV5-8 to TRBJ1-4; the match to TRBD1 covers 7 bases. This CDR3 comprises 16 residues. Germline V gives CDR1 SGHTS, CDR2 YDEGEE.

V gene TRBV2 combines with J gene TRBJ2-7; 7 nucleotides align to TRBD1. Per the germline V gene, CDR1 is SNHLY and CDR2 is FYNNEI. The ends lost 4 bases at V and 6 bases at J; junction bases unmatched: 6. The CDR3 length is 13 residues. This CDR3 is CASSGNRGLEQYF. The CDR3 DNA reads as TGTGCCAGCAGTGGGAATAGGGGGCTCGAGCAGTACTTC.

This clone was found a few times. The chain couples TRBV6-5 to TRBJ2-4, with 7 bases aligning to TRBD1. CDR3 length: 15 amino acids. Trimming cost V 6 bases and J 3 bases; bases outside gene matches: 8. Germline loops: CDR1 MNHEY, CDR2 SVGAGI. Here the CDR3 reads CASSLRQGYKNIQYF. In DNA, the CDR3 is TGTGCCAGCAGCCTAAGACAGGGCTACAAAAACATTCAGTACTTC.